Listed here are 30 T cell receptor beta chains from one sample, sequenced in a study of blood T cell repertoires in COVID-19. The table came from immunoSEQ multiplex PCR; TCRdb's copy has only in-frame clones and leaves some out. The sample includes about 160,000 clones, roughly 85% of them seen just once. The sample consisted of peripheral blood. These receptors were collected from a woman in her forties or fifties with COVID-19, enrolled during active disease.

The J gene is TRBJ2-7, the V gene TRBV11-2; the match to TRBD1 covers 9 bases. Losses at the gene ends were 4 bases for V and 0 bases for J; bases not matched to a gene: 7. This CDR3 contains 16 residues. CDR1 is SGHAT and CDR2 is FQNNGV in the germline V gene. CDR3 amino acids: CASSSTGGPSSYEQYF. The CDR3 nucleotides read TGTGCCAGCAGCTCCACAGGGGGCCCTAGCTCCTACGAGCAGTACTTC.

This clone was seen a single time. V is TRBV18 and J is TRBJ1-1, with D possibly TRBD1 on 6 matching bases. V shed 3 bases and J shed 6 bases, with 8 bases lying between them. Germline values: CDR1 KGHSH, CDR2 LQKENI. The CDR3 runs to 12 residues. CDR3 DNA: TGTGCCAGCTCACCCCGACAGGCTGAAGCTTTCTTT. Translation: CASSPRQAEAFF.

V is TRBV29-1 and J is TRBJ2-3; 7 bases align to TRBD2. Germline loops: CDR1 SQVTM, CDR2 ANQGSEA. The CDR3 length is 16 residues. V lost 1 base to trimming and J lost 8 bases; unmatched junction nucleotides: 15. CDR3 nucleotides: TGCAGCGTTGAAGTTCGGAGCGGGGCGGCGCGAGGTACGCAGTATTTT. Translation: CSVEVRSGAARGTQYF.

The J gene is TRBJ1-1, the V gene TRBV6-2 or TRBV6-3; D is ambiguous. The CDR3 contains 14 residues. Trimming shortened V by 0 bases and J by 3 bases, and 8 bases separated the two germline ends. Germline CDR1 is MNHEY and CDR2 is SVGEGT. For the CDR3, the DNA is TGTGCCAGCAGTTACTCAGGACTAGACACTGAAGCTTTCTTT. Translated, it gives CASSYSGLDTEAFF.

This clone was observed a few times. The CDR3 reads CASSPLGERGGQETQYF. The CDR3, as DNA: TGTGCCAGCAGCCCTCTTGGGGAGCGGGGGGGACAAGAGACCCAGTACTTC. This chain uses TRBV3-1 (or the pseudogene TRBV3-2) with TRBJ2-5, with TRBD2 matching 10 bases. The CDR3 consists of 17 residues. From germline, CDR1 is LGHDT and CDR2 YNNKEL (reference sequence). V lost 4 bases and J lost 2; bases outside the gene matches: 10.

This clone has a handful of counts. J is TRBJ2-6 and V is TRBV7-2, with TRBD2 as a possible D gene (7 bases). The V end lost 3 bases, the J end lost 0 bases, and 15 bases lay between the germline ends. The CDR3 is 18 amino acids. From germline, CDR1 is SGHTA and CDR2 FQGNSA. The CDR3 nucleotides read TGTGCCAGCAGCTTCTACGGGGGGCGCGTCTCTGGGGCCAACGTCCTGACTTTC. This gives the protein CASSFYGGRVSGANVLTF.

The chain has TRBV24-1 and TRBJ2-1; D may be TRBD2 (5 bases). Germline V CDR1 and CDR2: KGHDR, SFDVKD. This CDR3 contains 13 residues. V was trimmed by 1 base and J by 12 bases, leaving 12 bases between them. The CDR3 DNA reads TGTGCCACCAGTGATTTAAAACTAGGCGGGCAGTTCTTC. Translated: CATSDLKLGGQFF.

This clone was seen just once. The chain couples TRBV12-3 or TRBV12-4 to TRBJ2-7; D not certain. This CDR3 has 13 residues. Trimming removed 2 bases from V and 3 bases from J, with 8 bases in between. The CDR3, as DNA: TGTGCCAGCAGTTTAATGGTCGGCTACGAGCAGTACTTC. Its translation: CASSLMVGYEQYF.

This clone has a handful of counts. The CDR3, as DNA: TGTGCCAGCAGCCAAGAATACAGGGGCTACACCTTC. Residues: CASSQEYRGYTF. This sequence joins TRBV3-1 (or the pseudogene TRBV3-2) and TRBJ1-2; D perhaps matches TRBD1 (5 bases). V was trimmed by 0 bases and J by 8 bases, leaving 7 bases between them. CDR3 length: 12 residues. Germline CDR1 LGHDT, CDR2 YNNKEL (reference sequence).

The chain recombines TRBV13 with TRBJ2-1; 16 nucleotides align to TRBD2. After removal of 5 bases from V and 3 bases from J, the junction contained 7 bases not matched to a gene. Germline V gives CDR1 PRHDT, CDR2 FYEKMQ (reference sequence). The CDR3 is 18 residues long. The CDR3 DNA sequence: TGTGCCAGCAGCGAGGGACTAGCGGGGGGGCCGAGCTACAATGAGCAGTTCTTC. Encoded protein: CASSEGLAGGPSYNEQFF. The full variable domain, completed using reference TRBV13 and TRBJ2-1, is AAGVIQSPRHLIKEKRETATLKCYPIPRHDTVYWYQQGPGQDPQFLISFYEKMQSDKGSIPDRFSAQQFSDYHSELNMSSLELGDSALYFCASSEGLAGGPSYNEQFFGPGTRLTVL.

This chain joins TRBV7-9 and TRBJ1-3; 8 bases are shared with TRBD1. The CDR3 loop spans 15 amino acids. V was pared by 4 bases and J by 1 base, with 3 bases of the junction left unmatched. In germline, CDR1 is SEHNR, CDR2 FQNEAQ (reference sequence). This CDR3 is CASSSQGVSGNTIYF. In DNA form, the CDR3 reads TGTGCCAGCAGCTCACAGGGGGTGTCTGGAAACACCATATATTTT.

The gene calls are TRBV4-1 and TRBJ2-1; 7 bases fit TRBD2. This CDR3 is 16 amino acids long. In germline, CDR1 is MGHRA, CDR2 YSYEKL. The V segment lost 4 bases and the J segment 1 base; nucleotides outside the gene matches: 7. CDR3 coding DNA: TGCGCCAGCAGCCTCGCTGGGGGGGAGTCCTACAATGAGCAGTTCTTC. Translation: CASSLAGGESYNEQFF.

The chain recombines TRBV7-6 with TRBJ1-1, with D possibly TRBD1 on 5 matching bases. V lost 3 bases and J lost 1, with 9 bases in between. The CDR3 has 14 amino acids. The germline CDR1 and CDR2 sequences are SGHVS and FNYEAQ. DNA for the CDR3: TGTGCCAGCAGCTTCATTGGACAGAACACTGAAGCTTTCTTT. It is translated as CASSFIGQNTEAFF.

The chain links TRBV18 to TRBJ2-5, with 9 nucleotides matching TRBD2. The J segment lost 4 bases and the V segment lost 4 bases, leaving 1 base of the junction unmatched. Germline V lookup: CDR1 KGHSH, CDR2 LQKENI. This CDR3 spans 13 amino acids. CDR3 coding DNA: TGTGCCAGCTCACTGACTAGCGGAGAGACCCAGTACTTC. Protein sequence: CASSLTSGETQYF.

This clone occurred a few times. CDR3 region: CASSLTQGFPPLHF. CDR3 in DNA: TGTGCCAGCAGCCTCACACAGGGATTCCCACCCCTCCACTTT. The chain recombines TRBV11-1 with TRBJ1-6; the D gene is possibly TRBD1 (6 bases). This CDR3 comprises 14 residues. Per germline, CDR1 SGHAT and CDR2 FQDESV (reference sequence). Trimming pared 5 bases from V and 11 bases from J, leaving 16 bases between. The full variable domain, rest sourced from reference TRBV11-1 and TRBJ1-6, is EAEVAQSPRYKITEKSQAVAFWCDPISGHATLYWYRQILGQGPELLVQFQDESVVDDSQLPKDRFSAERLKGVDSTLKIQPAELGDSAMYLCASSLTQGFPPLHFGNGTRLTVT.

The chain links TRBV5-1 to TRBJ1-4, with 10 bases fitting TRBD1. The V and J ends lost 4 bases and 7 bases, in that order; junction bases with no gene match: 4. CDR3 length: 14 amino acids. Germline-derived CDR1 and CDR2 are SGHRS and YFSETQ. CDR3 sequence (DNA): TGCGCCAGCAGCCCCGGGACAGGGGTTGAAAAACTGTTTTTT. It codes for CASSPGTGVEKLFF.

This sequence joins TRBV2 and TRBJ2-5, with D possibly matching TRBD1 (5 bases). Germline lookup yields CDR1 SNHLY and CDR2 FYNNEI. Trimming pared 0 bases from V and 7 bases from J, leaving 9 bases between. The CDR3 has 13 amino acids. The CDR3, as DNA: TGTGCCAGCAGTGAAGCGCAGGGTCGGACCCAGTACTTC. It translates to CASSEAQGRTQYF. Looking up the rest from reference TRBV2 and TRBJ2-5 gives the full variable domain: EPEVTQTPSHQVTQMGQEVILRCVPISNHLYFYWYRQILGQKVEFLVSFYNNEISEKSEIFDDQFSVERPDGSNFTLKIRSTKLEDSAMYFCASSEAQGRTQYFGPGTRLLVL.

The J gene is TRBJ2-7, the V gene TRBV5-8, with D perhaps assigned TRBD1 or TRBD2 (5 bases each). Germline V CDR1 and CDR2: SGHTS, YDEGEE. V was cut by 4 bases and J by 3 bases, with 14 bases left in between. This CDR3 contains 14 residues. This chain's CDR3 is CASSVGRRIYEQYF. In nucleotides, the CDR3 is TGTGCCAGCAGCGTGGGACGGAGAATCTACGAGCAGTACTTC.

Written as DNA, the CDR3 is TGTGCCAGCAGCCACATAGCTAGCGGGGGGGCCGATGAGCAGTTCTTC. It yields the protein CASSHIASGGADEQFF. The chain has TRBV5-6 and TRBJ2-1; 12 bases agree with TRBD2. Germline-derived CDR1 and CDR2 are SGHDT and YYEEEE. This CDR3 comprises 16 residues. V was clipped by 4 bases and J by 8 bases; unmatched bases: 10.

The chain employs TRBV29-1 and TRBJ2-4, with 7 bases aligning to TRBD2. The trim removed 2 bases at V and 7 bases at J, leaving 5 bases unmatched. CDR3 length equals 13 residues. Germline CDR1 is SQVTM and CDR2 is ANQGSEA. Written as DNA, the CDR3 is TGCAGCGTTGAAAATGGACTAGACAACATTCAGTACTTC. Translation: CSVENGLDNIQYF.

The chain combines TRBV7-8 with TRBJ1-1; D is unresolved. Trimming left V 1 base short and J 0 bases short, with 9 bases between. CDR1 and CDR2 (germline): SGHVS, FQNEAQ. The CDR3 is made up of 15 amino acids. In DNA, the CDR3 is TGTGCCAGCAGCTTAGGGGAGCTCCTGAACACTGAAGCTTTCTTT. It encodes CASSLGELLNTEAFF.

This clone showed up just once. The chain has TRBV6-6 and TRBJ2-1; TRBD1 might be the D (5 bases). The V gene's germline CDR1 is MNHNY and CDR2 SVGAGI (reference sequence). Trimming cost V 6 bases and J 4 bases, with 10 bases left between them. The CDR3 has 13 amino acids. The CDR3 DNA follows: TGTGCCAGCAGAAGGGGTGATTACAATGAGCAGTTCTTC. It is translated as CASRRGDYNEQFF.

The V and J genes are TRBV11-1 and TRBJ2-7; tentatively, D is TRBD2 (6 bases). Per the germline V gene, CDR1 is SGHAT and CDR2 is FQDESV (reference sequence). The CDR3 covers 13 residues. The V gene lost 1 base and the J gene lost 5 bases, with 9 bases spanning the gap. Written as DNA, the CDR3 is TGTGCCAGCAGCTTAGGACGGGGGAACGAGCAGTACTTC. Its protein product is CASSLGRGNEQYF.

The chain employs TRBV7-2 and TRBJ2-3; D might be TRBD2 (6 bases). V was trimmed by 5 bases and J by 4 bases, leaving 16 bases between them. The CDR3 covers 15 residues. Germline-derived CDR1 and CDR2 are SGHTA and FQGNSA. The CDR3: CASSPGPSGSDTQYF. The DNA for the CDR3 is TGTGCCAGCAGCCCAGGTCCCAGCGGGTCAGATACGCAGTATTTT.

V usage is TRBV19 and J usage is TRBJ2-5, with D possibly being TRBD1 (6 bases). Trimming pared 1 base from V and 2 bases from J, leaving 8 bases between. Germline values: CDR1 LNHDA, CDR2 SQIVND (reference sequence). The CDR3 extends over 14 amino acids. CDR3: CASSIATGQETQYF. The CDR3 bases are TGTGCCAGTAGTATAGCGACAGGACAAGAGACCCAGTACTTC.

J is TRBJ1-4 and V is TRBV12-3 or TRBV12-4; D gene unclear. This CDR3 comprises 13 residues. V was shortened by 2 bases and J by 11 bases, with 12 bases between the two germline ends. The CDR3, as DNA: TGTGCCAGCAGTTTACGGGATAGGGAGAAACTGTTTTTT. Protein: CASSLRDREKLFF.

This clone was seen more than once but under ten times. CDR3 DNA sequence: TGTGCCAGCGCTGGGACAGGAGCGGAAAAACTGTTTTTT. Translating gives CASAGTGAEKLFF. The V gene is TRBV11-2, the J gene TRBJ1-4; the match to TRBD1 covers 8 bases. V gave up 8 bases and J gave up 8 bases; unmatched junction bases: 7. The CDR3 totals 13 residues. The germline V gene encodes CDR1 SGHAT and CDR2 FQNNGV. Looking up the rest from reference TRBV11-2 and TRBJ1-4 gives the full variable domain: EAGVAQSPRYKIIEKRQSVAFWCNPISGHATLYWYQQILGQGPKLLIQFQNNGVVDDSQLPKDRFSAERLKGVDSTLKIQPAKLEDSAVYLCASAGTGAEKLFFGSGTQLSVL.

This chain links TRBV7-7 with TRBJ2-5; 8 nucleotides line up with TRBD2. The CDR3 runs 19 residues. J gave up 5 bases and V 1 base, and 18 bases lay outside the gene matches. Germline V lookup: CDR1 SSHAT, CDR2 FNYEAQ (reference sequence). The CDR3 DNA reads TGTGCCAGCAGCTTAGAGAGAGCTCTTGACGGGGGGGCCTGGGAGACCCAGTACTTC. Its protein product is CASSLERALDGGAWETQYF.

As DNA, the CDR3 is TGTGCCAGCACCGGGACAGCCCCCTACAATGAGCAGTTCTTC. Its protein is CASTGTAPYNEQFF. The chain combines TRBV6-5 with TRBJ2-1, with TRBD1 matching over 7 bases. This CDR3 is built from 14 residues. J lost 2 bases, V lost 7 bases, and 5 bases had no gene match. Germline CDR1 MNHEY, CDR2 SVGAGI.

This clone was seen only once. The chain has TRBV5-1 and TRBJ2-5, with 9 bases aligning to TRBD1. The CDR3 is 14 amino acids. Germline lookup yields CDR1 SGHRS and CDR2 YFSETQ. With V trimmed by 3 bases and J by 4 bases, 4 bases remained unmatched. The DNA for the CDR3 is TGCGCCAGCAGCTCCACAGGGGGCGGAGAGACCCAGTACTTC. This gives the protein CASSSTGGGETQYF.